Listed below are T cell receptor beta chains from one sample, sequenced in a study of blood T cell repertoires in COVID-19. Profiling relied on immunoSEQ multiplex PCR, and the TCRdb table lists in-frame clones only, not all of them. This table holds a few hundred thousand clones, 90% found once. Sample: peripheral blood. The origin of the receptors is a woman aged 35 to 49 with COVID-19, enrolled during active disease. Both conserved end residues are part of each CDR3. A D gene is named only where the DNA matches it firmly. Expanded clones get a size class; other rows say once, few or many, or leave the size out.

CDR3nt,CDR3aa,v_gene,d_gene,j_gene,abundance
TGCAGCGTCGCCGGGACAGGGGGCGCGAATGAAAAACTGTTTTTT,CSVAGTGGANEKLFF,TRBV29-1,TRBD1,TRBJ1-4,NA
TGTGCCAGCAGCCCAACGGGAGATAATTCACCCCTCCACTTT,CASSPTGDNSPLHF,TRBV6-4,NA,TRBJ1-6,NA
TGCGCCAGCAGCGATGATCGGGGGTTTGGCACTGAAGCTTTCTTT,CASSDDRGFGTEAFF,TRBV5-1,NA,TRBJ1-1,NA
TGCGCCAGCAGTCCCATGACAGGGTCCGACGAGCAGTACTTC,CASSPMTGSDEQYF,TRBV5-1,TRBD1,TRBJ2-7,NA
TGTGCCACTACACGTGGGACAGGGAGCTACGAGCAGTACTTC,CATTRGTGSYEQYF,TRBV28,TRBD1,TRBJ2-7,NA
TGTGCCAGCAGTTTAAGCTCTCTCTATGGCTACACCTTC,CASSLSSLYGYTF,TRBV27,NA,TRBJ1-2,NA
TGTGCCAGCAGCGCCGGACTAGTCCCCGGGGAGCTGTTTTTT,CASSAGLVPGELFF,TRBV9,TRBD2,TRBJ2-2,NA
TGTGCCAGCAGCTTAGGACTAGCGGGAGTGGTTCAGTACTTC,CASSLGLAGVVQYF,TRBV7-9,TRBD2,TRBJ2-5,few
TGTGCCACCAGTGACTACAGGGCCTATGGCTACACCTTC,CATSDYRAYGYTF,TRBV24-1,NA,TRBJ1-2,once
TGTGCCAGCAGCCGCTTCTCTACAGGGGAGACAGATACGCAGTATTTT,CASSRFSTGETDTQYF,TRBV7-3,TRBD1,TRBJ2-3,NA
TGTGCCAGCAGCGTAGATGGCAGGAACGCTGAAGCTTTCTTT,CASSVDGRNAEAFF,TRBV9,NA,TRBJ1-1,NA
TGCAGCGTGGGGGACAGGATACCTACCTACGAGCAGTACTTC,CSVGDRIPTYEQYF,TRBV29-1,TRBD1,TRBJ2-7,NA
TGTGCCAGCGGGGTTAAGACAGGGCTCCCTAACTATGGCTACACCTTC,CASGVKTGLPNYGYTF,TRBV2,TRBD1,TRBJ1-2,NA
TGTGCCAGCAGTGATCGGGAGCGGGTTCAAGATACGCAGTATTTT,CASSDRERVQDTQYF,TRBV2,NA,TRBJ2-3,NA
TGTGCCAGCAGCTTAGCAGGGGTCGCAACCACCACTGAAGCTTTCTTT,CASSLAGVATTTEAFF,TRBV7-3,NA,TRBJ1-1,NA
TGTGCCAGCTCACCACGAGTAGCGGGAACCTACGAGCAGTACTTC,CASSPRVAGTYEQYF,TRBV18,TRBD2,TRBJ2-7,NA
TGTGCCAGCTCACCATCGGCAACAGGGGAACCCTACGAGCAGTACTTC,CASSPSATGEPYEQYF,TRBV18,TRBD1,TRBJ2-7,NA
TGTGCCAGCTCACCTCCCGCTCCCAGGGGCCTCTCTGGAAACACCATATATTTT,CASSPPAPRGLSGNTIYF,TRBV18,NA,TRBJ1-3,NA
TGTGCCAGTAGTACCTCCGGGACAGGGGTCAATTCACCCCTCCACTTT,CASSTSGTGVNSPLHF,TRBV19,TRBD1,TRBJ1-6,NA
TGTGCCATCAATACAGGGAGCTCCTACAATGAGCAGTTCTTC,CAINTGSSYNEQFF,TRBV10-3,NA,TRBJ2-1,NA
TGTGCCAGCAGCCAGGGGCCACTCACTGAAGCTTTCTTT,CASSQGPLTEAFF,TRBV3-1/TRBV3-2,NA,TRBJ1-1,NA
TGTGCCAGCAGCTTTCGGACAGGTCTTCGCGCTTTCTTT,CASSFRTGLRAFF,TRBV7-2,TRBD1,TRBJ1-1,NA
TGCGCCAGCAGGCAAGACACATCGTCTGGAAACACCATATATTTT,CASRQDTSSGNTIYF,TRBV4-3,NA,TRBJ1-3,few
TGTGCCAGCAGCTATTGGACCGCCTCACCGGGGGGCGAGCAGTACTTC,CASSYWTASPGGEQYF,TRBV13,TRBD2,TRBJ2-7,NA
TGCGCCAGCAGCTTGGTGGACAACTCCTACAATGAGCAGTTCTTC,CASSLVDNSYNEQFF,TRBV5-1,NA,TRBJ2-1,NA
TGTGCCAGCAGTTTGGCAGGGGAAGACTATAGGCAGTTCTTC,CASSLAGEDYRQFF,TRBV28,NA,TRBJ2-1,NA
TGCAGCGTTGAAAAGCGGGAGTGGCCCGGGGAGCTGTTTTTT,CSVEKREWPGELFF,TRBV29-1,TRBD2,TRBJ2-2,NA
TGTGCCAGCAGTGAATTCCGGCCAGGCACCTACAACTATGGCTACACCTTC,CASSEFRPGTYNYGYTF,TRBV6-1,NA,TRBJ1-2,once
TGTGCCAGCAGCGGTAACTATGGCTACACCTTC,CASSGNYGYTF,TRBV28,NA,TRBJ1-2,NA
TGTGCCAGCAGGCCGGACAGCGGCTCCTATAATTCACCCCTCCACTTT,CASRPDSGSYNSPLHF,TRBV28,NA,TRBJ1-6,NA
TGTGCCAGCAGCTTTACACAGGGGACCGCGGGGAATTCACCCCTCCACTTT,CASSFTQGTAGNSPLHF,TRBV11-2,TRBD1,TRBJ1-6,once
TGTGCCAGCAGCTTTATCCCTAGCGGGAATGAGCAGTTCTTC,CASSFIPSGNEQFF,TRBV7-9,TRBD2,TRBJ2-1,once
TGTGCCAGCTCACCACGGGGACTAGCGGGAGCCTACGAGCAGTACTTC,CASSPRGLAGAYEQYF,TRBV18,TRBD2,TRBJ2-7,NA
TGTGCCAGCTCAACCCGGGACACTGAAGCTTTCTTT,CASSTRDTEAFF,TRBV18,NA,TRBJ1-1,NA
TGTGCCAGTAGTATCGGACTGAGCAATCAGCCCCAGCATTTT,CASSIGLSNQPQHF,TRBV19,NA,TRBJ1-5,NA
TGTGCCTGGGAAGGGACTAGCGGGGGAAGCGAGCAGTACTTC,CAWEGTSGGSEQYF,TRBV30,TRBD2,TRBJ2-7,NA
TGTGCCAGCAGTAACCCTCCCCGGACTAGCGGATTCACAGATACGCAGTATTTT,CASSNPPRTSGFTDTQYF,TRBV2,TRBD2,TRBJ2-3,NA
TGTGCCAGCAGCCGCCCCGGGACAGATGTGTTCGCTGAAGCTTTCTTT,CASSRPGTDVFAEAFF,TRBV4-2,TRBD1,TRBJ1-1,NA
TGTGCCAGTAGTATAGTAAGCGGGAGGCTCGGCGAGCAGTACTTC,CASSIVSGRLGEQYF,TRBV19,TRBD2,TRBJ2-7,NA
TGTGCCAGCAGCACGACTAGCGGGGCCTCTGAGCAGTTCTTC,CASSTTSGASEQFF,TRBV7-3,TRBD2,TRBJ2-1,NA
TGTGCCAGCAGCCCCGACAGGACCCATAACTATGGCTACACCTTC,CASSPDRTHNYGYTF,TRBV7-9,NA,TRBJ1-2,NA
TGTGCCAGCAGTTATGACAGGGTGAGAACTGAAGCTTTCTTT,CASSYDRVRTEAFF,TRBV6-5,TRBD1,TRBJ1-1,NA
TGCGCCAGCAGCCGACAGGTCGTTGGGGAGACCCAGTACTTC,CASSRQVVGETQYF,TRBV4-1,NA,TRBJ2-5,NA
TGCGCCAGCAGCCAGGATAGTGGAGGGGCTTTTAATGAAAAACTGTTTTTT,CASSQDSGGAFNEKLFF,TRBV4-3,NA,TRBJ1-4,NA
TGTGCCAGTAGCCTAGGACAGGGGAGGAACATTCAGTACTTC,CASSLGQGRNIQYF,TRBV19,TRBD1,TRBJ2-4,NA
TGTGCCAGCAGCGTAAGCGCTAGCGAGGGTGAGCAGTTCTTC,CASSVSASEGEQFF,TRBV9,NA,TRBJ2-1,NA
TGTGCCAGCAGTTTGACAGGGGGGAACACCGGGGAGCTGTTTTTT,CASSLTGGNTGELFF,TRBV6-2/TRBV6-3,TRBD1,TRBJ2-2,NA
TGTGCCAGCAGTTACTCGAGGGGGGGAGATTCACCCCTCCACTTT,CASSYSRGGDSPLHF,TRBV6-2/TRBV6-3,NA,TRBJ1-6,NA
TGTGCCAGCAGCTTGGGGCGACTGGACGAGCAGTACTTC,CASSLGRLDEQYF,TRBV5-5,NA,TRBJ2-7,NA
TGTGCCAGCAGTTTCACAGGGGACTACGAGCAGTACTTC,CASSFTGDYEQYF,TRBV28,TRBD1,TRBJ2-7,NA
TGTGCCAGCTCACCGCCCAGCGGGACTGTCTACGAGCAGTACTTC,CASSPPSGTVYEQYF,TRBV18,TRBD2,TRBJ2-7,NA
TGCGCCAGCAGCTTCGGCGATTCTTGGACAGGGGCCCTCGGCTACACCTTC,CASSFGDSWTGALGYTF,TRBV5-1,TRBD1,TRBJ1-2,NA
TGCAGCTTCCTCGGGAACACTGAAGCTTTCTTT,CSFLGNTEAFF,TRBV20-1,NA,TRBJ1-1,once